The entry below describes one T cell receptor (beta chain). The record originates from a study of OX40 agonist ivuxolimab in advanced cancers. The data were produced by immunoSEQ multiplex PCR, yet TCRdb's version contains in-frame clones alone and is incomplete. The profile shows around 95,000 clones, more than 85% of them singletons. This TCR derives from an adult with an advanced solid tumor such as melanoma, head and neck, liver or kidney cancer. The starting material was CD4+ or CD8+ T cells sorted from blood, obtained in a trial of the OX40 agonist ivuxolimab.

CDR3 sequence (DNA): TGTGCCAGCAGCTTCGGGACAGGGCACACTGAAGCTTTCTTT. It yields the protein CASSFGTGHTEAFF. The chain employs TRBV7-2 and TRBJ1-1, with 9 bases lining up with TRBD1. The length of the CDR3 is 14 residues. From germline, CDR1 is SGHTA and CDR2 FQGNSA. The junction had 2 bases not matched to a gene; V was cut back by 3 bases and J by 3 bases.